This T cell receptor (beta chain) was sequenced in a study of blood T cell repertoires in COVID-19. Cohort allocation depended upon clinical history that participants reported. Using immunoSEQ multiplex PCR, the repertoire was profiled, and TCRdb retains in-frame clones only, with some absent. The sample lists hundreds of thousands of clones; roughly 90% were seen once. V was trimmed by 5 bases and J by 1 base, leaving 8 bases between them. This CDR3 comprises 13 residues. In germline, CDR1 is SGHAT, CDR2 FQNNGV. The sequencing sample was made of PBMCs or T cells enriched from blood (not recorded which). The chain links TRBV11-2 to TRBJ1-1; D is undetermined. The origin of this receptor is a woman aged 50 to 65 in a cohort exposed to, infected with or recovered from COVID-19 (not recorded which). The CDR3 reads CASSIGPNTEAFF. The CDR3 coding sequence is TGTGCCAGCAGCATAGGGCCGAACACTGAAGCTTTCTTT.